The next 22 T cell receptor beta chains were all read from a single sample in a study of CD8+CD57+ T cells in acquired aplastic anemia. Flow cytometry had shown expanded CD8+CD57+ cells in the patients chosen for sequencing. The template used for profiling TCR beta VDJ and CDR3 was genomic DNA. TCRdb processed the reads anew with MiXCR; each CDR3 protein has one entry. The repertoire has about half a million distinct CDR3 sequences, about a third of them found once; the top ten carry 0.8% to 0.85%. Sequenced input: sorted CD4+, CD8+, or CD8+CD57+ T cells (not recorded which) from PBMCs. The origin of the receptors is a human donor with aplastic anemia.

This clonotype was seen at least ten times. The chain is built from TRBV2 and TRBJ1-2; D remains unclear. The germline V gene has CDR1 SNHLY and CDR2 FYNNEI. Between the trimmed V and J ends, which lost 2 bases and 4 bases, there was a span of 2 bases. The CDR3 is 11 residues long. The CDR3 sequence: CASSESYGYTF. The CDR3 nucleotides are TGTGCCAGCAGTGAAAGCTATGGCTACACCTTC.

This chain joins TRBV6-2 or TRBV6-3 and TRBJ2-3; D is ambiguous. Per the germline V gene, CDR1 is MNHEY and CDR2 is SVGEGT. Trimming took 2 bases from V and 0 from J, leaving 9 bases between them. CDR3 length: 15 residues. CDR3 loop: CASSYGPQSTDTQYF. CDR3 DNA sequence: TGTGCCAGCAGTTACGGGCCACAGAGCACAGATACGCAGTATTTT.

This chain uses TRBV9 with TRBJ2-2, with TRBD1 identical over 8 bases. Losses at the gene ends were 3 bases for V and 6 bases for J; bases not matched to a gene: 7. CDR3 length: 15 residues. From germline, CDR1 is SGDLS and CDR2 YYNGEE. The CDR3 coding sequence is TGTGCCAGCAGCGCGATGGACAGGGCCCCCGGGGAGCTGTTTTTT. As protein: CASSAMDRAPGELFF.

The V gene is TRBV25-1, the J gene TRBJ2-2; D gene unclear. CDR1 and CDR2 (germline): MGHDK, SYGVNS. V dropped 5 bases and J dropped 0 bases, with 13 bases sitting between them. The CDR3 loop spans 16 amino acids. The CDR3: CASSLSQPANTGELFF. DNA for the CDR3: TGTGCCAGCAGTTTGAGTCAGCCCGCGAACACCGGGGAGCTGTTTTTT.

V gene TRBV2 combines with J gene TRBJ1-2; possibly TRBD1 for D (5 bases). This CDR3 region has 14 residues. Germline V lookup: CDR1 SNHLY, CDR2 FYNNEI. V dropped 6 bases and J dropped 4 bases, with 15 bases sitting between them. CDR3 loop: CASSPGWETYGYTF. In nucleotides, the CDR3 is TGTGCCAGCAGCCCAGGGTGGGAGACCTATGGCTACACCTTC.

This clonotype was detected a few times. One base away lies a much larger clone, so this may be a sequencing read error. The CDR3 sequence: CATSDSYNERFF. The CDR3 DNA follows: TGTGCCACCAGTGATAGTTACAATGAGCGGTTCTTC. The chain uses TRBV24-1 and TRBJ2-1; D not certain. The length of the CDR3 is 12 residues. Germline-derived CDR1 and CDR2 are KGHDR and SFDVKD.

This clonotype has ten or more counts. The chain links TRBV9 to TRBJ1-2; D is unclear. Germline-derived CDR1 and CDR2 are SGDLS and YYNGEE. This CDR3 comprises 13 residues. Trimming left V 3 bases short and J 3 bases short, with 9 bases between. Here the CDR3 DNA reads TGTGCCAGCAGCGCTCAGCGAGACTATGGCTACACCTTC. It codes for CASSAQRDYGYTF.

This clonotype was recorded many times. The chain employs TRBV28 and TRBJ2-7; 7 bases are shared with TRBD1. Germline loops: CDR1 MDHEN, CDR2 SYDVKM. V shed 2 bases and J 6 bases; nucleotides not matched to a gene: 1. The CDR3 loop spans 12 amino acids. In nucleotides, the CDR3 is TGTGCCAGCAGTTTAACAGGGGTCGAGCAGTACTTC. This translates into CASSLTGVEQYF.

This clonotype has a handful of counts. This chain connects TRBV15 to TRBJ2-7; D is unclear. The CDR3 spans 11 residues. Trimming pared 4 bases from V and 0 bases from J, leaving 1 base between. Germline-derived CDR1 and CDR2 are LNHNV and YYDKDF (reference sequence). CDR3: CATSNSYEQYF. CDR3 in DNA: TGTGCCACCAGCAACTCCTACGAGCAGTACTTC.

About this clonotype: An end of the junction differs from the germline gene, which may be a read error. V is TRBV19 and J is TRBJ2-1; the D is unclear. The CDR3 covers 14 residues. CDR1 and CDR2 (germline): LNHDA, SQIVND (reference sequence). This chain's CDR3 is CASRSLGSYSEQFF. DNA for the CDR3: TGTGCCAGTAGAAGTCTAGGCTCCTACAGTGAGCAGTTCTTC.

For this clonotype: A much more abundant neighbour one base away suggests this may be a read error. The J gene is TRBJ2-2, the V gene TRBV25-1; D is undetermined. The germline V gene encodes CDR1 MGHDK and CDR2 SYGVNS. The CDR3 extends over 14 amino acids. Written as DNA, the CDR3 is TGTGCCAGCAGTGACCCCGGGTCCACCCGGGAGCTGTTTTTT. Translating gives CASSDPGSTRELFF. Drawing the rest from reference TRBV25-1 and TRBJ2-2, the complete variable domain is EADIYQTPRYLVIGTGKKITLECSQTMGHDKMYWYQQDPGMELHLIHYSYGVNSTEKGDLSSESTVSRIRTEHFPLTLESARPSHTSQYLCASSDPGSTRELFFGEGSRLTVL.

The J gene is TRBJ2-1, the V gene TRBV20-1, with D hard to call. CDR1 and CDR2 from the germline V gene are DFQATT and SNEGSKA (reference sequence). Trimming removed 4 bases at V and 0 bases at J, with 7 bases between. The length of the CDR3 is 13 residues. DNA for the CDR3: TGCAGTGCTACCGGTGCCTCCTACAATGAGCAGTTCTTC. Encoded protein: CSATGASYNEQFF.

The chain combines TRBV30 with TRBJ1-2; no clear D gene. Deletions cut 0 bases from V and 3 bases from J, with 8 bases between. Germline V gene sequence: CDR1 GTSNPN, CDR2 SVGIG (reference sequence). The CDR3 runs to 13 residues. CDR3 DNA: TGTGCCTGGAGTGTGGACGGAGACTATGGCTACACCTTC. It is translated as CAWSVDGDYGYTF. The full variable domain, rest sourced from reference TRBV30 and TRBJ1-2, is SQTIHQWPATLVQPVGSPLSLECTVEGTSNPNLYWYRQAAGRGLQLLFYSVGIGQISSEVPQNLSASRPQDRQFILSSKKLLLSDSGFYLCAWSVDGDYGYTFGSGTRLTVV.

The chain combines TRBV5-6 with TRBJ2-7; 7 nucleotides match TRBD1. V lost 4 bases, J lost 7 bases, and 11 bases stayed unmatched. Germline V CDR1 and CDR2: SGHDT, YYEEEE. The CDR3 is made up of 14 amino acids. The DNA for the CDR3 is TGTGCCAGCAGCCCACCGGGACAGCGAGGGGAGCAGTACTTC. Amino acid sequence: CASSPPGQRGEQYF.

This clonotype was counted a single time. This chain connects TRBV24-1 to TRBJ2-1; TRBD2 might be the D (6 bases). The CDR3 sequence is 16 residues long. The V end lost 0 bases, the J end lost 7 bases, and 15 bases lay between the germline ends. Germline V lookup: CDR1 KGHDR, CDR2 SFDVKD. The CDR3 protein is CATSDLQSGSLNEQFF. The CDR3 nucleotides are TGTGCCACCAGTGATTTGCAAAGCGGGTCCTTAAATGAGCAGTTCTTC.

The table lists this clonotype with many counts. The chain has TRBV12-3 or TRBV12-4 and TRBJ2-7; possible D gene TRBD1, 6 bases. The germline V and J ends were trimmed by 5 bases and 4 bases, with 12 bases remaining between them. This CDR3 is 13 amino acids long. CDR3 sequence (DNA): TGTGCCAGCAGTATCGGACAGCTATACGAGCAGTACTTC. This sequence encodes CASSIGQLYEQYF.

This clonotype appeared a few times. This chain connects TRBV5-1 to TRBJ2-2; 9 nucleotides align to TRBD1. This CDR3 is built from 15 residues. The ends lost 4 bases at V and 4 bases at J; junction bases unmatched: 5. Germline V lookup: CDR1 SGHRS, CDR2 YFSETQ. The chain's CDR3 is CASSGGTGSTGELFF. The CDR3 DNA follows: TGCGCCAGCAGCGGGGGGACAGGGAGCACCGGGGAGCTGTTTTTT.

The chain joins TRBV10-2 to TRBJ2-7, with 8 bases identical to TRBD2. Germline V gives CDR1 WSHSY, CDR2 SAAADI. The V gene end was trimmed by 4 bases and the J gene end by 0 bases; junction bases not matched to a gene: 5. The CDR3 has 15 amino acids. CDR3: CASSGVSGASYEQYF. In DNA, the CDR3 is TGCGCCAGCAGTGGAGTTAGCGGGGCCTCCTACGAGCAGTACTTC.

This chain joins TRBV24-1 and TRBJ2-1; TRBD1 matches at 8 bases. After removal of 3 bases from V and 8 bases from J, the junction contained 11 bases not matched to a gene. CDR3 length: 16 residues. CDR1 and CDR2 (germline): KGHDR, SFDVKD. CDR3: CATSDPSRTGRHEQFF. The CDR3 DNA reads TGTGCCACCAGTGATCCTTCCCGGACAGGGCGCCATGAGCAGTTCTTC.

This clonotype has a count of ten or more. This chain connects TRBV7-8 to TRBJ2-7, with D perhaps being TRBD1 or TRBD2 (6 bases each). The V gene lost 1 base and the J gene lost 4 bases, with 17 bases spanning the gap. Germline V gene data show CDR1 as SGHVS and CDR2 as FQNEAQ. The CDR3 extends over 16 amino acids. CDR3 sequence (DNA): TGTGCCAGCAGCTTAGGGGGGGCAGGCTTAGGATACGAGCAGTACTTC. Its protein product is CASSLGGAGLGYEQYF.

This chain connects TRBV20-1 to TRBJ2-2; the D is unclear. With 2 bases removed from V and 2 bases from J, the gap between germline ends came to 9 bases. The CDR3 spans 14 residues. CDR1 and CDR2 (germline): DFQATT, SNEGSKA (reference sequence). The CDR3 region has the DNA TGCAGTGCTAGAATAAGTGCTAACACCGGGGAGCTGTTTTTT. This gives the protein CSARISANTGELFF.

Comment on this clonotype: A read error is possible here, since a much larger clone lies one base away. The rearrangement uses TRBV9 and TRBJ2-7; a weak D match, TRBD1 (5 bases). The V gene lost 3 bases and the J gene lost 3 bases, with 25 bases spanning the gap. Germline CDR1 reads SGDLS; CDR2 reads YYNGEE. This CDR3 has 18 residues. CDR3 protein: CASSAVPSWQGIHYEQYF. In DNA form, the CDR3 reads TGTGCCAGCAGCGCGGTCCCCAGTTGGCAGGGAATCCACTACGAGCAGTACTTC.